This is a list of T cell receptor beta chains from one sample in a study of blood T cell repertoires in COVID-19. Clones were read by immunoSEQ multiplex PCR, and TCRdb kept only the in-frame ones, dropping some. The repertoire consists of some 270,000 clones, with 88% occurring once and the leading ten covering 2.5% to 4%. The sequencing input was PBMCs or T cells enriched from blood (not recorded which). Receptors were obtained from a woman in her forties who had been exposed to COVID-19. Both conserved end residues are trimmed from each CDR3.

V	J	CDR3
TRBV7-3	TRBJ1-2	ASSLPGSDGYT
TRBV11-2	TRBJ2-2	ASSRTAGGTGELF
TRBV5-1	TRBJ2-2	ASGGRESAGELF
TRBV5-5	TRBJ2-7	ASSSGLAGGWYEQY
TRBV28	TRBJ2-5	ASSPTGIQTETQY
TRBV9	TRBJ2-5	ASSPGGLHQETQY
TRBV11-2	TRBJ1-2	ASSRNREIYGYT
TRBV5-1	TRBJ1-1	ASSVNSFREAF
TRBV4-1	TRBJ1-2	ASSQDPGKGYT
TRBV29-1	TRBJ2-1	SVILRSGGSAYNEQF
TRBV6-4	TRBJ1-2	ASSDTGTGRYGYT
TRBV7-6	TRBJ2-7	ASSPRRSYEQY
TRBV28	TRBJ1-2	ASSYRGLGGYT